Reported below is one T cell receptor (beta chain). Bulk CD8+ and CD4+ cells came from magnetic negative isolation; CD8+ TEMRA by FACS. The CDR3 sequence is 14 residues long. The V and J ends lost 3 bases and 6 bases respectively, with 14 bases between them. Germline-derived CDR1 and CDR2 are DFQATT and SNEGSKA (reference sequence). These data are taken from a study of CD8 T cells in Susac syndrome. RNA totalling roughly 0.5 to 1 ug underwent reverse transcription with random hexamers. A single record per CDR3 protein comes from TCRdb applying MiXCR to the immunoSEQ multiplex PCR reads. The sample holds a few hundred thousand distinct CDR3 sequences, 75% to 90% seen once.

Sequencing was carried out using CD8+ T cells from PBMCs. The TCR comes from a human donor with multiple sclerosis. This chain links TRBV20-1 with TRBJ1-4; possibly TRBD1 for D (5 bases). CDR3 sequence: CSAREGKGHEKLFF. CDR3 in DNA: TGCAGTGCTAGGGAGGGGAAAGGGCATGAAAAACTGTTTTTT.